The T cell receptor (beta chain) described here comes from a study of PD-1 blockade in classical Hodgkin lymphoma. Here immunoSEQ multiplex PCR was the method, and the copy in TCRdb shows in-frame clones only, minus some. Of approximately 89,000 clones in the sample, 83% are singletons; the top ten hold about 17%. Trimming took off 5 bases at V and 5 bases at J, with 22 bases between the two ends. Germline CDR1 reads SGHVS; CDR2 reads FQNEAQ. This CDR3 is 17 amino acids long. Comments on this clone: Its antigen is currently unknown.

Study observations and caveats: The baseline diversity of complete responders showed similarity to that of newly diagnosed patients. The repertoire differences lack a defined cause, possibly disease activity or prior therapy.

The time point is: cycle 4 day 1 (C4D1), after 6 weeks of nivolumab. No patient escaped relapse after autologous stem cell transplantation, and brentuximab vedotin exposure varied. The clonotype originates from a human donor with classical Hodgkin lymphoma. The sample consisted of peripheral blood mononuclear cells (PBMCs), taken before the fourth cycle of nivolumab. V usage is TRBV7-8 and J usage is TRBJ2-1; tentatively, D is TRBD2 (6 bases). The CDR3 loop reads CASSLLGGINPNNEQFF. The CDR3 DNA reads TGTGCCAGCAGCCTTTTGGGCGGGATAAATCCTAACAATGAGCAGTTCTTC.